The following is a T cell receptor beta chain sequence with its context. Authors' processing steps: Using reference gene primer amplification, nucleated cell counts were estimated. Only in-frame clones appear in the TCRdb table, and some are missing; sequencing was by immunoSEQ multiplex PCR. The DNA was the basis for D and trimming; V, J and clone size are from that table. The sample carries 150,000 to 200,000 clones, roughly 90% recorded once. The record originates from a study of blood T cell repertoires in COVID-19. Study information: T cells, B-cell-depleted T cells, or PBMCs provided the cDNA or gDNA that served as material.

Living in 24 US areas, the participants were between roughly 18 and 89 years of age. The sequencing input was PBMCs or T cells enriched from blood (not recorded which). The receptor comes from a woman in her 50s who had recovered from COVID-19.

The CDR3 DNA follows: TGTGCCAGCAGTCAGGGGGTCTACAATGAGCAGTTCTTC. Protein product: CASSQGVYNEQFF. The chain employs TRBV12-3 or TRBV12-4 and TRBJ2-1; 7 bases are shared with TRBD1. The CDR3 consists of 13 residues. Losses at the gene ends were 5 bases for V and 3 bases for J; bases not matched to a gene: 1.